The T cell receptor beta chain under discussion was sequenced for a study of CD8+ T cells in alopecia areata. Extraction and reverse transcription of RNA yielded cDNA as the sequencing template. Sequencing used immunoSEQ multiplex PCR; TCRdb keeps in-frame clones, though not all of them. The sample lists 90,000 to 150,000 clones; roughly 68% were seen once. The CDR3 loop spans 16 amino acids. Trimming left V 2 bases short and J 0 bases short, with 13 bases between. Germline-derived CDR1 and CDR2 are MNHNS and SASEGT. The sample was CD4+ T cells sorted from blood. This receptor was taken from a human donor in good health. The J gene is TRBJ1-1, the V gene TRBV6-1; maybe TRBD1 (5 bases). The CDR3 DNA reads TGTGCCAGCAGTGAAACCGGGGAGGGACTGAACACTGAAGCTTTCTTT. It encodes CASSETGEGLNTEAFF.